Listed below are T cell receptor beta chains from one sample, sequenced in a study of blood T cell repertoires in COVID-19. Generated by immunoSEQ multiplex PCR, the TCRdb table keeps only in-frame clones and is missing some. Of fewer than 300,000 clones in the sample, roughly 89% are singletons; the top ten hold roughly 8.6%. The specimen was PBMCs or T cells enriched from blood (not recorded which). These receptors were obtained from a middle-aged man who had recovered from COVID-19. Both conserved end residues are part of each CDR3. The D gene is left open where the match is weak. A row's size may be missing; if present it is once, few, many or a size class.

J: TRBJ1-5
V: TRBV6-2/TRBV6-3
size: NA
D: TRBD1
DNA: TGTGCCAGCAGTACGGGGACAGGGGTTGTCCCAGATCAGCCCCAGCATTTT
CDR3: CASSTGTGVVPDQPQHF

J: TRBJ1-2
V: TRBV7-9
size: NA
D: TRBD1
DNA: TGTGCCAGCAGCTCTGACAGGGGGGATTCGTATGACTACACCTTC
CDR3: CASSSDRGDSYDYTF

J: TRBJ2-4
V: TRBV28
size: NA
D: NA
DNA: TGTGCCAGTAACTTTGGCGGGACAGCCAAAAACATTCAGTACTTC
CDR3: CASNFGGTAKNIQYF

J: TRBJ1-2
V: TRBV3-1/TRBV3-2
size: NA
D: NA
DNA: TGTGCCAGCAGCCCGGGTCCGTATGGCTACACCTTC
CDR3: CASSPGPYGYTF

J: TRBJ1-1
V: TRBV27
size: NA
D: NA
DNA: TGTGCCAGCGGGGCTCGCGCGGAGAGAGCTTTCTTT
CDR3: CASGARAERAFF

J: TRBJ1-1
V: TRBV5-6
size: NA
D: TRBD1
DNA: TGTGCCAGCAGCTTTAACAGGGGAGGCACTGAAGCTTTCTTT
CDR3: CASSFNRGGTEAFF

J: TRBJ1-4
V: TRBV29-1
size: NA
D: NA
DNA: TGCAGCGTCCCCTGGATAATAACAGGGTCGGAAAATGAAAAACTGTTTTTT
CDR3: CSVPWIITGSENEKLFF

J: TRBJ1-5
V: TRBV19
size: NA
D: NA
DNA: TGTGCCAGTAGTATAGCCTACAGGAGCAATCAGCCCCAGCATTTT
CDR3: CASSIAYRSNQPQHF

J: TRBJ2-3
V: TRBV5-4
size: NA
D: NA
DNA: TGTGCCAGCAGCCCAGCAGGGCACCTCAGCACAGATACGCAGTATTTT
CDR3: CASSPAGHLSTDTQYF

J: TRBJ2-5
V: TRBV7-2
size: once
D: TRBD1
DNA: TGTGCCAGCAAAAGACAGGGGGCGATGTTAGAGACCCAGTACTTC
CDR3: CASKRQGAMLETQYF

J: TRBJ2-1
V: TRBV28
size: once
D: NA
DNA: TGTGCCAGCAGTTTATTCGGGAGTGGGCAGTTCTTC
CDR3: CASSLFGSGQFF

J: TRBJ2-7
V: TRBV4-3
size: NA
D: TRBD1
DNA: TGCGCCAGCAGCCAATATACAGACGGACAGGCCTACGAGCAGTACTTC
CDR3: CASSQYTDGQAYEQYF

J: TRBJ1-2
V: TRBV29-1
size: NA
D: TRBD1
DNA: TGCAGCGTTGCGACAGGGATCTATGGCTACACCTTC
CDR3: CSVATGIYGYTF

J: TRBJ2-1
V: TRBV3-1/TRBV3-2
size: NA
D: NA
DNA: TGTGCCAGCAGCTTTATCAATGAGCAGTTCTTC
CDR3: CASSFINEQFF

J: TRBJ2-1
V: TRBV28
size: NA
D: TRBD2
DNA: TGTGCCAGCAGTATTTGGGGAGGGACGGACAATGAGCAGTTCTTC
CDR3: CASSIWGGTDNEQFF

J: TRBJ2-2
V: TRBV28
size: NA
D: NA
DNA: TGTGCCAGCAGTTTGCCGGTTTTCACCGGGGAGCTGTTTTTT
CDR3: CASSLPVFTGELFF

J: TRBJ1-2
V: TRBV3-1/TRBV3-2
size: NA
D: NA
DNA: TGTGCCAGCAGCCGTGGGGGGGGCGCGGATGGCTACACCTTC
CDR3: CASSRGGGADGYTF

J: TRBJ1-1
V: TRBV25-1
size: NA
D: NA
DNA: TGTGCCAGCAGTGAATGGAGGGAGGGGGAGAACACTGAAGCTTTCTTT
CDR3: CASSEWREGENTEAFF

J: TRBJ2-3
V: TRBV18
size: NA
D: NA
DNA: TGTGCCAGCTCACCCCAGACAGATACGCAGTATTTT
CDR3: CASSPQTDTQYF

J: TRBJ2-1
V: TRBV4-1
size: NA
D: NA
DNA: TGCGCCAGCAGTATCAGGGCCTCCAATGAGCAGTTCTTC
CDR3: CASSIRASNEQFF

J: TRBJ2-1
V: TRBV20-1
size: NA
D: TRBD2
DNA: TGCAGTGCTAGTCCCAGGGCGGGGACTAGGGGTGACATCTTCTACAATGAGCAGTTCTTC
CDR3: CSASPRAGTRGDIFYNEQFF

J: TRBJ2-5
V: TRBV7-3
size: NA
D: NA
DNA: TGTGCCAGCAGCCCCTCCGGAGGGCTACAAGAGACCCAGTACTTC
CDR3: CASSPSGGLQETQYF

J: TRBJ2-5
V: TRBV12-3/TRBV12-4
size: NA
D: NA
DNA: TGTGCCACCGCCGGTCCCGGGGAGACCCAGTACTTC
CDR3: CATAGPGETQYF

J: TRBJ1-2
V: TRBV7-8
size: NA
D: NA
DNA: TGTGCCAGCAGCTTCACAGCTAACTATGGCTACACCTTC
CDR3: CASSFTANYGYTF

J: TRBJ2-1
V: TRBV28
size: NA
D: TRBD2
DNA: TGTGCCAGCAGTCCTCTCGGGAGGAGCTCCTACAATGAGCAGTTCTTC
CDR3: CASSPLGRSSYNEQFF

J: TRBJ1-1
V: TRBV27
size: NA
D: NA
DNA: TGTGCCAGCAGCGAGGGGTTTAAGACAGGAGACGCTTTCTTT
CDR3: CASSEGFKTGDAFF

J: TRBJ1-1
V: TRBV2
size: NA
D: NA
DNA: TGTGCCAGCAGTATCCAGGGGCTACTGAAGAACACTGAAGCTTTCTTT
CDR3: CASSIQGLLKNTEAFF

J: TRBJ2-6
V: TRBV3-1/TRBV3-2
size: few
D: NA
DNA: TGTGCCAGCAGCCAAGATCACTCTGGGGCCAACGTCCTGACTTTC
CDR3: CASSQDHSGANVLTF

J: TRBJ1-1
V: TRBV6-2/TRBV6-3
size: NA
D: TRBD1
DNA: TGTGCCAGCAGCCAGCCCGTTCGGACAGGGGGATCCGACACTGAAGCTTTCTTT
CDR3: CASSQPVRTGGSDTEAFF

J: TRBJ2-2
V: TRBV5-4
size: NA
D: NA
DNA: TGTGCCAGCAGCGGGATTGGGGCTGCGAACACCGGGGAGCTGTTTTTT
CDR3: CASSGIGAANTGELFF

J: TRBJ2-1
V: TRBV11-3
size: NA
D: NA
DNA: TGTGCCAGCAGCTTATTAATGCCCGGTGAGCAGTTCTTC
CDR3: CASSLLMPGEQFF

J: TRBJ2-5
V: TRBV2
size: few
D: TRBD1
DNA: TGTGCCAGCGTCCCTTGGGGACAGGGGACAACTTACCAAGAGACCCAGTACTTC
CDR3: CASVPWGQGTTYQETQYF

J: TRBJ1-2
V: TRBV12-3/TRBV12-4
size: NA
D: TRBD1
DNA: TGTGCCAGCAGTGGACAGGGCGTCTATGGCTACACCTTC
CDR3: CASSGQGVYGYTF

J: TRBJ2-1
V: TRBV29-1
size: once
D: NA
DNA: TGCAGCGTTGACGCCCAGGGCAATGAGCAGTTCTTC
CDR3: CSVDAQGNEQFF

J: TRBJ2-1
V: TRBV3-1/TRBV3-2
size: NA
D: NA
DNA: TGTGCCAGCAGCCAAGAATCGAGTAGTCACAATGAGCAGTTCTTC
CDR3: CASSQESSSHNEQFF

J: TRBJ2-1
V: TRBV27
size: NA
D: TRBD2
DNA: TGTGCCAGCAGTTTTATTTGGACTAGCGGGAGTTTTGATGAGCAGTTCTTC
CDR3: CASSFIWTSGSFDEQFF

J: TRBJ2-5
V: TRBV5-1
size: NA
D: NA
DNA: TGCGCCAGCAGCCCGAACGTCCGAGCCTTGCAAGAGACCCAGTACTTC
CDR3: CASSPNVRALQETQYF

J: TRBJ2-7
V: TRBV5-1
size: NA
D: TRBD1
DNA: TGCGCCAGCAGGCGGACAGGGACCACCTCCTACGAGCAGTACTTC
CDR3: CASRRTGTTSYEQYF

J: TRBJ2-1
V: TRBV15
size: NA
D: NA
DNA: TGTGCCACCAGCCAACAGGAGGGATACAATGAGCAGTTCTTC
CDR3: CATSQQEGYNEQFF

J: TRBJ2-6
V: TRBV4-1
size: NA
D: NA
DNA: TGCGCCAGCAGCCACCCGCGTTATGGGGCCAACGTCCTGACTTTC
CDR3: CASSHPRYGANVLTF

J: TRBJ1-1
V: TRBV7-3
size: NA
D: NA
DNA: TGTGCCAGCTCCCTGGCGGGAAACCCGGGAGCTTTCTTT
CDR3: CASSLAGNPGAFF

J: TRBJ1-5
V: TRBV3-1/TRBV3-2
size: once
D: NA
DNA: TGTGCCAGCAGCCAAGACGCGGGGGCACGGAATCAGCCCCAGCATTTT
CDR3: CASSQDAGARNQPQHF

J: TRBJ2-3
V: TRBV5-1
size: NA
D: TRBD1
DNA: TGCGCCAGCAGAGCAGGTCGACAGGGGACCACAGATACGCAGTATTTT
CDR3: CASRAGRQGTTDTQYF

J: TRBJ2-5
V: TRBV11-2
size: NA
D: NA
DNA: TGTGCCAGCAGCTTAGGGGCGGGAAGGGCGCGAGAGACCCAGTACTTC
CDR3: CASSLGAGRARETQYF

J: TRBJ2-7
V: TRBV28
size: once
D: NA
DNA: TGTGCCAGCGTGGGTATAATAGAGGGAACCTACGACGAGCAGTACTTC
CDR3: CASVGIIEGTYDEQYF

J: TRBJ2-2
V: TRBV29-1
size: NA
D: TRBD2
DNA: TGCAGCGTTGATGGGCTAGCGGGAGCACCCGGGGAGCTGTTTTTT
CDR3: CSVDGLAGAPGELFF

J: TRBJ2-6
V: TRBV19
size: NA
D: TRBD1
DNA: TGTGCCAGTAGTACTGACAGGGGGTTTACCGGGGCCAACGTCCTGACTTTC
CDR3: CASSTDRGFTGANVLTF

J: TRBJ2-2
V: TRBV18
size: NA
D: NA
DNA: TGTGCCAGCTCACCACCGGGACACAGTAACGGGGAGCTGTTTTTT
CDR3: CASSPPGHSNGELFF

J: TRBJ2-7
V: TRBV11-2
size: NA
D: NA
DNA: TGTGCCAGCAGCCCACAGTACCGGGATTCTACCTACGAGCAGTACTTC
CDR3: CASSPQYRDSTYEQYF

J: TRBJ1-1
V: TRBV2
size: NA
D: TRBD1
DNA: TGTGCCAGCATCCAAGACAGGGCGAACACTGAAGCTTTCTTT
CDR3: CASIQDRANTEAFF

J: TRBJ1-1
V: TRBV11-2
size: NA
D: NA
DNA: TGTGCCAGCAGGGGCGTAGACACTGAAGCTTTCTTT
CDR3: CASRGVDTEAFF

J: TRBJ2-5
V: TRBV30
size: NA
D: TRBD2
DNA: TGTGCCTGGAGTGTAGGGGAGACTAGCGGGCAAGAGACCCAGTACTTC
CDR3: CAWSVGETSGQETQYF

J: TRBJ1-1
V: TRBV6-2/TRBV6-3
size: NA
D: NA
DNA: TGTGCCAGCAGTTACTTTTCGGGACAACCGAACACTGAAGCTTTCTTT
CDR3: CASSYFSGQPNTEAFF

J: TRBJ2-7
V: TRBV5-1
size: NA
D: NA
DNA: TGCGCCAGCAGCTTGGGGACAGATAACTACGAGCAGTACTTC
CDR3: CASSLGTDNYEQYF

J: TRBJ2-2
V: TRBV7-3
size: NA
D: TRBD2
DNA: TGTGCCAGCAGCTTCATGGGACTAGCGGGATACACCGGGGAGCTGTTTTTT
CDR3: CASSFMGLAGYTGELFF